Detailed here is one T cell receptor (beta chain). What it recognizes is unknown. The sample originates from a study of T cell responses to AZD1222 COVID-19 vaccine. Study results and caveats: Regions 160-218 and 743-854 held dominance among vaccine-associated CD4 TCRs, which spanned spike. Spike-specific TCR breadth and depth went up after people got two AZD1222 doses. Baseline antibody screening turned up just six seropositive AZD1222 recipients.

Pooled together were second doses at about 4 or about 12 weeks. The table came from immunoSEQ multiplex PCR; TCRdb's copy has only in-frame clones and leaves some out. Seen here are roughly 90,000 clones, approximately 90% observed once, and the top ten hold under 3%. Germline V gene data show CDR1 as DFQATT and CDR2 as SNEGSKA (reference sequence). CDR3 length: 13 residues. Trimming removed 3 bases from V and 6 bases from J, with 12 bases in between. The source of this sequence is an adult who received the AZD1222 COVID-19 vaccine. The gene calls are TRBV20-1 and TRBJ1-5; possibly TRBD1 for D (5 bases). Sequenced here: peripheral blood, sampled 28 days after the second AZD1222 dose. CDR3 sequence: CSASLDRGQPQHF. The DNA for the CDR3 is TGCAGTGCTAGTCTCGACAGAGGTCAGCCCCAGCATTTT.